This is a list of T cell receptor beta chains from one sample in a study of T cell changes during pregnancy in multiple sclerosis. Sequencing was performed with immunoSEQ multiplex PCR; in TCRdb, only in-frame clones are kept and a portion is missing. The data hold approximately 100,000 clones, with just over 90% observed a single time. The input for sequencing was peripheral blood, taken in the second trimester of pregnancy. The receptors here all came from a female donor with multiple sclerosis, enrolled in a pregnancy study. CDR3s include the opening cysteine and the closing phenylalanine or tryptophan. The D gene is left open where the match is weak. Size tells how often a clone was seen (once, few, many) or the class of an expanded clone, and some rows leave it out.

TRBJ1-5	TRBV6-1	NA	TRBD1	CASSLGQAFNTQHF	TGTGCCAGCAGTTTAGGACAGGCCTTTAACACCCAGCATTTT
TRBJ2-4	TRBV28	NA	TRBD2	CASSLLGGNIQYF	TGTGCCAGCAGTTTGTTGGGGGGGAACATTCAGTACTTC
TRBJ2-2	TRBV27	NA	TRBD1	CASSYRGKTGELFF	TGTGCCAGCAGTTACAGGGGAAAGACCGGGGAGCTGTTTTTT
TRBJ2-7	TRBV10-1	NA	TRBD1	CASSEGTGPYEQYF	TGCGCCAGCAGTGAAGGGACAGGGCCCTACGAGCAGTACTTC
TRBJ2-2	TRBV21-1	NA	NA	CASSSCPGTVGTGELFF	TGTGCCAGCAGCTCATGCCCCGGGACAGTGGGAACCGGGGAGCTGTTTTTT
TRBJ1-1	TRBV6-5	NA	TRBD1	CASSYKGQGTEAFF	TGTGCCAGCAGTTATAAGGGACAGGGCACTGAAGCTTTCTTT
TRBJ2-5	TRBV5-1	NA	TRBD1	CASSYDRGGETQYF	TGCGCCAGCAGCTACGACAGGGGAGGCGAGACCCAGTACTTC
TRBJ1-5	TRBV18	NA	NA	CASSLQPTGNSNQPQHF	TGTGCCAGCTCACTCCAACCGACAGGAAATAGCAATCAGCCCCAGCATTTT
TRBJ2-1	TRBV28	NA	NA	CASSLSGFEQFF	TGTGCCAGCAGTTTATCGGGGTTTGAGCAGTTCTTC
TRBJ2-1	TRBV21-1	NA	NA	CASNPPSVSSYNEQFF	TGTGCCAGCAACCCTCCAAGCGTTAGCTCCTACAATGAGCAGTTCTTC
TRBJ2-2	TRBV28	NA	NA	CASSKSAGMNTGELFF	TGTGCCAGCAGTAAATCAGCGGGTATGAACACCGGGGAGCTGTTTTTT
TRBJ2-4	TRBV18	NA	TRBD1	CASSRQTGMESIQYF	TGTGCCAGCTCACGGCAGACAGGGATGGAAAGCATTCAGTACTTC
TRBJ2-7	TRBV9	NA	TRBD2	CASSEQPGLTNYEQYF	TGTGCCAGCAGCGAGCAACCGGGACTAACCAACTACGAGCAGTACTTC
TRBJ2-7	TRBV6-1	NA	TRBD2	CASSDVAGDSYEQYF	TGTGCCAGCAGTGACGTAGCGGGGGACTCCTACGAGCAGTACTTC
TRBJ1-1	TRBV9	NA	NA	CASSVGLVSMNTEAFF	TGTGCCAGCAGCGTGGGACTCGTAAGCATGAACACTGAAGCTTTCTTT
TRBJ2-7	TRBV5-1	few	TRBD1	CATRTIPGQSSYEQYF	TGCGCCACCAGGACGATACCGGGACAGAGCTCCTACGAGCAGTACTTC
TRBJ1-1	TRBV5-1	few	NA	CASSLAGFDTEAFF	TGCGCCAGCAGCTTGGCAGGGTTTGACACTGAAGCTTTCTTT
TRBJ1-2	TRBV5-1	NA	TRBD1	CASSLDGQGSYGYTF	TGCGCCAGCAGCTTGGATGGACAGGGAAGCTATGGCTACACCTTC
TRBJ1-5	TRBV19	NA	NA	CASSSRGSNQPQHF	TGTGCCAGTAGTAGCAGGGGAAGCAATCAGCCCCAGCATTTT
TRBJ1-1	TRBV6-5	NA	NA	CASRTRQENTEAFF	TGTGCCAGCAGGACCAGACAGGAGAACACTGAAGCTTTCTTT
TRBJ2-7	TRBV6-1	NA	TRBD2	CASSGLAVAYEQYF	TGTGCCAGCAGCGGACTAGCGGTTGCCTACGAGCAGTACTTC
TRBJ2-5	TRBV9	NA	TRBD1	CASSVRDRGRETQYF	TGTGCCAGCAGCGTCCGGGACAGGGGGAGGGAAACCCAGTACTTC
TRBJ2-5	TRBV2	NA	NA	CASSGPFQETQYF	TGTGCCAGCAGTGGTCCTTTCCAAGAGACCCAGTACTTC
TRBJ2-7	TRBV6-1	NA	NA	CASTTRPGHKNEQYF	TGTGCCAGCACCACAAGGCCGGGACACAAGAACGAGCAGTACTTC
TRBJ2-6	TRBV15	NA	NA	CATSSYQGSGANVLTF	TGTGCCACCAGCAGCTATCAGGGATCTGGGGCCAACGTCCTGACTTTC
TRBJ1-1	TRBV6-6	NA	NA	CASSPPTRLVNTEAFF	TGTGCCAGCAGCCCCCCGACGAGGCTCGTGAACACTGAAGCTTTCTTT
TRBJ1-2	TRBV7-9	NA	TRBD1	CASSLSQGGIPLANYGYTF	TGTGCCAGCAGCTTATCCCAGGGGGGAATACCCCTGGCTAACTATGGCTACACCTTC
TRBJ1-3	TRBV9	NA	NA	CASSVAGRGTGNTIYF	TGTGCCAGCAGCGTAGCAGGTCGGGGTACGGGAAACACCATATATTTT
TRBJ1-4	TRBV28	NA	TRBD1	CASSLQGVTNEKLFF	TGTGCCAGCAGTCTACAGGGGGTAACTAATGAAAAACTGTTTTTT
TRBJ2-1	TRBV28	NA	TRBD2	CASSLLLAGDNEQFF	TGTGCCAGCAGTTTATTGCTAGCGGGAGACAATGAGCAGTTCTTC